These 2 T cell receptor beta chains were sequenced from one sample in a study of blood T cell repertoires in COVID-19. The data were produced by immunoSEQ multiplex PCR, yet TCRdb's version contains in-frame clones alone and is incomplete. The sample shows about 300,000 clones, approximately 85% of them seen only once. The sample comprised PBMCs or T cells enriched from blood (not recorded which). The receptors were sampled from a man aged 25 to 40 who had recovered from COVID-19.

V gene TRBV5-1 combines with J gene TRBJ2-7; 7 nucleotides line up with TRBD2. Germline CDR1 SGHRS, CDR2 YFSETQ. J lost 4 bases, V lost 7 bases, and 11 bases had no gene match. The CDR3 covers 14 residues. Here the CDR3 reads CASALAGVTYEQYF. CDR3 sequence (DNA): TGCGCCAGCGCTCTCGCGGGGGTTACATACGAGCAGTACTTC. The whole variable domain, remainder taken from reference TRBV5-1 and TRBJ2-7, is KAGVTQTPRYLIKTRGQQVTLSCSPISGHRSVSWYQQTPGQGLQFLFEYFSETQRNKGNFPGRFSGRQFSNSRSEMNVSTLELGDSALYLCASALAGVTYEQYFGPGTRLTVT.

This clone was seen only once. This rearrangement joins TRBV7-6 to TRBJ1-3; D is possibly TRBD1 (5 bases). This CDR3 has 16 residues. Trimming cost V 5 bases and J 1 base, with 15 bases left between them. Per the germline V gene, CDR1 is SGHVS and CDR2 is FNYEAQ. The CDR3 spells CASSTKGLPSGNTIYF. Written as DNA, the CDR3 is TGTGCCAGCAGCACTAAGGGGTTACCGTCTGGAAACACCATATATTTT.